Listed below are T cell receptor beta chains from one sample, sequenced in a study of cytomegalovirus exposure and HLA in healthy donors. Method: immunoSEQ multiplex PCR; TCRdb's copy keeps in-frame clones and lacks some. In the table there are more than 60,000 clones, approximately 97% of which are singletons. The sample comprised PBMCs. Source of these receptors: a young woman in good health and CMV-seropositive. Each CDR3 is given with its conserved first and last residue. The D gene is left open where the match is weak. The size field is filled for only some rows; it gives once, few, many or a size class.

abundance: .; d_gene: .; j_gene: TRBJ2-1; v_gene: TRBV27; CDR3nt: TGTGCCAGCAGGTCGGGTGGCTTCTCCCACCCGAATGAGCAGTTCTTC; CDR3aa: CASRSGGFSHPNEQFF
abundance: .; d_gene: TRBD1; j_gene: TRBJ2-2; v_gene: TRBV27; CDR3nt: TGTGCCAGCAGTTGGGACAGCCCTTCTTTCACCGGGGAGCTGTTTTTT; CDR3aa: CASSWDSPSFTGELFF
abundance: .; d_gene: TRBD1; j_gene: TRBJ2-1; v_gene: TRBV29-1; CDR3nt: TGCAGCGTTCCAGGGGGCCGGACCTACAATGAGCAGTTCTTC; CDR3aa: CSVPGGRTYNEQFF
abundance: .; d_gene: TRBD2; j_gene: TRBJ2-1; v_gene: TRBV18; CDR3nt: TGTGCCAGCTCACCAGCTAGCGGAAACAATGAGCAGTTCTTC; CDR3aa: CASSPASGNNEQFF
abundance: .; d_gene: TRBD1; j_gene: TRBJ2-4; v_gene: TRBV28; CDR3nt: TGTGCCAGCAGTCCAGGGGGCTTGAGCATTCAGTACTTC; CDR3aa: CASSPGGLSIQYF
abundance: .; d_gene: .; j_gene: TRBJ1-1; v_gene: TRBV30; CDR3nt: TGTGCCTGGACGGGGGGGCTCACTGAAGCTTTCTTT; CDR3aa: CAWTGGLTEAFF
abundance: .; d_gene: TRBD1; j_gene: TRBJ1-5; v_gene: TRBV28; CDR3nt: TGTGCCAGCAGTTTAAGAGGGGGCGGCAATCAGCCCCAGCATTTT; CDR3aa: CASSLRGGGNQPQHF
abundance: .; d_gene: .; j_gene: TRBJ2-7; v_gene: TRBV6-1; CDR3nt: TGTGCCAGCAGTGGGGGACTGGGTTTCGAGCAGTACTTC; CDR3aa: CASSGGLGFEQYF
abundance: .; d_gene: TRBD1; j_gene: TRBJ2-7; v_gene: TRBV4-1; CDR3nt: TGCGCCAGCAGCCAAGACGGGACAGCCTACGAGCAGTACTTC; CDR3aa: CASSQDGTAYEQYF
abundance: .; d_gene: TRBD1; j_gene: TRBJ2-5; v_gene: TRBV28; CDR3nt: TGTGCCAGCAGCAGGACAGGGGTTGAGACCCAGTACTTC; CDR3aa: CASSRTGVETQYF
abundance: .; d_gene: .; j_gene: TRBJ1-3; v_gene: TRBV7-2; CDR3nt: TGTGCCAGCAGCTTAGAAGCATTTTCTGGAAACACCATATATTTT; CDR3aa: CASSLEAFSGNTIYF
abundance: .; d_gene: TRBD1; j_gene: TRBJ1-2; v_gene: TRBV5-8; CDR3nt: TGTGCCAGCAGCCCTGGGACAGGGCACTATGGCTACACCTTC; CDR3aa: CASSPGTGHYGYTF
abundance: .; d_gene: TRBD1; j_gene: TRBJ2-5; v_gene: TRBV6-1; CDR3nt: TGTGCCAGCAGTGAAGGAATGTTGGGTGGAAAGGGGGCGGCTGAGACCCAGTACTTC; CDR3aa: CASSEGMLGGKGAAETQYF
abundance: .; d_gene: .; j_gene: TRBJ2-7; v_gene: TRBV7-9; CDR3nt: TGTGCAACCCCCCCGAAAACAGGGAACCACGAGCAGTACTTC; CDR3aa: CATPPKTGNHEQYF
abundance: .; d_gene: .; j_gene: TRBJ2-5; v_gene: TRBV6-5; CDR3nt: TGTGCCAGCACCCCTATCGGAGAGTCACAAGAGACCCAGTACTTC; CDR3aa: CASTPIGESQETQYF
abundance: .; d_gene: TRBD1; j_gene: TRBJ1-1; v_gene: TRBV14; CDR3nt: TGTGCCAGCAGCCCGGGACAGGGAGCTTTCTTT; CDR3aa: CASSPGQGAFF
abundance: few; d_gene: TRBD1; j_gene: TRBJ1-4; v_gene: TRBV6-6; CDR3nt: TGTGCCAGCAGATCACGACAGGGTGAATTTGAAAAACTGTTTTTT; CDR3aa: CASRSRQGEFEKLFF
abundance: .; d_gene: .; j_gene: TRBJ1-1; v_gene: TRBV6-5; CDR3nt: TGTGCCAGCAGCCGACAGACCGAAGCTTTCTTT; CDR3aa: CASSRQTEAFF
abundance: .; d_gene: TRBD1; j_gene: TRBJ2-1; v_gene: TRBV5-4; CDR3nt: TGTGCCAGCAGCTTCCGACAGGGACCCTACAATGAGCAGTTCTTC; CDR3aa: CASSFRQGPYNEQFF
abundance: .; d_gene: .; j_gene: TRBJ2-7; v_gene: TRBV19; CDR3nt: TGTGCCAGTAGTATACGGACAGCGACCTACGAGCAGTACTTC; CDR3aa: CASSIRTATYEQYF
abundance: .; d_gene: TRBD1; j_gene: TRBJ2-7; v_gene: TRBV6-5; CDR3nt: TGTGCCAGCAGCCGCGGACAGGAAACCTACGAGCAGTACTTC; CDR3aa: CASSRGQETYEQYF
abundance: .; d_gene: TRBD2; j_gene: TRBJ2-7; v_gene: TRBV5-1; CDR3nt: TGCGCCAGCAGCTTACTAGCGGGAGCCTACGAGCAGTACTTC; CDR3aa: CASSLLAGAYEQYF
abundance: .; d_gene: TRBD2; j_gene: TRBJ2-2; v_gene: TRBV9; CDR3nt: TGTGCCAGCAGCGTCAACCCAACTAGCGGGAGAAGCACCGGGGAGCTGTTTTTT; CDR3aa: CASSVNPTSGRSTGELFF
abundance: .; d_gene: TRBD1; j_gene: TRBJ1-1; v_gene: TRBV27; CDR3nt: TGTGCCACCTACAGGGGCCCTGAAGCTTTCTTT; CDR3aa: CATYRGPEAFF
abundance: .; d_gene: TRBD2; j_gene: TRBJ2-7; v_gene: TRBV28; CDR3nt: TGTGCCAGCAGGCTGACTAGCGGGACCTACGAGCAGTACTTC; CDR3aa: CASRLTSGTYEQYF
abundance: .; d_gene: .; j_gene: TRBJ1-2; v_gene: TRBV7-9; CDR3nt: TGTGCCAGCAGCTTAAGGAGCTTGGAGGATGGCTACACCTTC; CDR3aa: CASSLRSLEDGYTF
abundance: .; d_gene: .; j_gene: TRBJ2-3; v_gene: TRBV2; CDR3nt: TGTGCCAGCAGTGAAGGCGGGATCGCAGATACGCAGTATTTT; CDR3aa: CASSEGGIADTQYF
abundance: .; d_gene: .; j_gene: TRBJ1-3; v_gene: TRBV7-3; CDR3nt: TGTGCCAGCAGCCAGGGCTCTGGAAACACCATATATTTT; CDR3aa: CASSQGSGNTIYF
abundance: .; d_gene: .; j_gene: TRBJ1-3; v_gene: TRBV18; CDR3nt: TGTGCCAGCTCACCACCACAGGGAACGGCTGGAAACACCATATATTTT; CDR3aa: CASSPPQGTAGNTIYF
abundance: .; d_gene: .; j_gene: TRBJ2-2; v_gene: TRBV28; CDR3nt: TGTGCCAGCAGTCTCAGCGGGGAGCTGTTTTTT; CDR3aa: CASSLSGELFF
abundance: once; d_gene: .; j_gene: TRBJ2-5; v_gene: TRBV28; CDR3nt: TGTGCCAGCAGTGCCGACAGTTCAGAGACCCAGTACTTC; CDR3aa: CASSADSSETQYF
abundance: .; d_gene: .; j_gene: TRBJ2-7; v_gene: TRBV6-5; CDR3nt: TGTGCCAGCAGTGAGACAGTAACCTACGAGCAGTACTTC; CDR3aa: CASSETVTYEQYF
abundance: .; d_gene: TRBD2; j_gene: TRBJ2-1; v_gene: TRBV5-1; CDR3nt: TGCGCCAGCAGCCTTCCCCGGAAACTAGCGGGAGGGAGCTCCTACAATGAGCAGTTCTTC; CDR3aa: CASSLPRKLAGGSSYNEQFF
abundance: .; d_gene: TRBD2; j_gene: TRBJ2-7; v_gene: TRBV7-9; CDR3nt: TGTGCCAGCAGCTCCCGGGGGGGCGCGAGGTTCGAGCAGTACTTC; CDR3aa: CASSSRGGARFEQYF
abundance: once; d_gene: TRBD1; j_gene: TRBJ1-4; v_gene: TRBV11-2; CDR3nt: TGTGCCAGCAGCTGGGGACAGGGGGGGAATGAAAAACTGTTTTTT; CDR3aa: CASSWGQGGNEKLFF
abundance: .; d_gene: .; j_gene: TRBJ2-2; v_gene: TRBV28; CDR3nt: TGTGCCAGCAGTTTATTTAGGAGGAACACCGGGGAGCTGTTTTTT; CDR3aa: CASSLFRRNTGELFF
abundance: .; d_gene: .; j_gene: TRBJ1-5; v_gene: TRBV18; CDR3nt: TGTGCCAGCTCACAAGGGGACAATCAGCCCCAGCATTTT; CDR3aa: CASSQGDNQPQHF
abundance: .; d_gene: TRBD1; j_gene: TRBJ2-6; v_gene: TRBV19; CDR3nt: TGTGCCAGTAGTATCGGACAGGGGGCGTTCGGGGCCAACGTCCTGACTTTC; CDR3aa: CASSIGQGAFGANVLTF
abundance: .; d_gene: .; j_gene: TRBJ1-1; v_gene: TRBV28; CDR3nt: TGTGCCAGCAGTTCCCCAGGGATGAACACTGAAGCTTTCTTT; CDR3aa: CASSSPGMNTEAFF
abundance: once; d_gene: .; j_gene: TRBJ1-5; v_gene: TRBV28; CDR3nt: TGTGCCAGCAGTTTCCGGAGAACCCAACTTCAGCCCCAGCATTTT; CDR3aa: CASSFRRTQLQPQHF
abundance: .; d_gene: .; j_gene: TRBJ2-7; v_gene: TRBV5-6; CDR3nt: TGTGCCAGCAGCACTCTGGGGGGCTCCTACGAGCAGTACTTC; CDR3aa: CASSTLGGSYEQYF
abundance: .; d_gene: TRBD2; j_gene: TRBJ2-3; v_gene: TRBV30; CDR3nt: TGTGCCTGGGGACTAGCGCCCACAGATACGCAGTATTTT; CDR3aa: CAWGLAPTDTQYF
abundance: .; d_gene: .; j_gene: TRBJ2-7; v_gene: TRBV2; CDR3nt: TGTGCCACACAGGGACCCTCCTACGAGCAGTACTTC; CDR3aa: CATQGPSYEQYF
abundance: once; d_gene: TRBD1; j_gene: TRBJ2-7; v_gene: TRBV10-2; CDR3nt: TGCGCCGGGGGCCGGGACAGCGTCTACGAGCAGTACTTC; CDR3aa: CAGGRDSVYEQYF
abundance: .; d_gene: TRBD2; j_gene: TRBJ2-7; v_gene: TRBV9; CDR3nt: TGTGCCAGCAGCCCCAGACTAGCGGGAATCCACGAGCAGTACTTC; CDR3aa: CASSPRLAGIHEQYF
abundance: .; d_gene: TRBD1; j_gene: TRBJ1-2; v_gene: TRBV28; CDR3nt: TGTGCCAGCAGTTTATTCGCCACCGGGACAGGGGCCTATGGCTACACCTTC; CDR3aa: CASSLFATGTGAYGYTF
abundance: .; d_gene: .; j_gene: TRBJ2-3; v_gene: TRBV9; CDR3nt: TGTGCCAGCAGCGTATCAGCGGCCACAGATACGCAGTATTTT; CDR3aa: CASSVSAATDTQYF
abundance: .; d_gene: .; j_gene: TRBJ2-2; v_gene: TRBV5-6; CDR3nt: TGTGCCAGCAGCTTGGCGGCAGGCGGGGAGCTGTTTTTT; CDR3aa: CASSLAAGGELFF
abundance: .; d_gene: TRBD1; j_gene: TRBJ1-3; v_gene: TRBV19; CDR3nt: TGTGCCAGCCTAAGCTGGGGACAGGGGGGAAACACCATATATTTT; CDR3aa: CASLSWGQGGNTIYF
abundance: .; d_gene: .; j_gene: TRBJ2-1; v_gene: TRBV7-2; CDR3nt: TGTGCCAGCAGCCTCCGGGACATAGGGTACAATGAGCAGTTCTTC; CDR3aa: CASSLRDIGYNEQFF
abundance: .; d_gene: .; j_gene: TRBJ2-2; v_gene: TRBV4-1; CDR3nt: TGCGCCAGCAGCCAAGATGGCGGTGGGGCTGCGAACACCGGGGAGCTGTTTTTT; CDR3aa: CASSQDGGGAANTGELFF